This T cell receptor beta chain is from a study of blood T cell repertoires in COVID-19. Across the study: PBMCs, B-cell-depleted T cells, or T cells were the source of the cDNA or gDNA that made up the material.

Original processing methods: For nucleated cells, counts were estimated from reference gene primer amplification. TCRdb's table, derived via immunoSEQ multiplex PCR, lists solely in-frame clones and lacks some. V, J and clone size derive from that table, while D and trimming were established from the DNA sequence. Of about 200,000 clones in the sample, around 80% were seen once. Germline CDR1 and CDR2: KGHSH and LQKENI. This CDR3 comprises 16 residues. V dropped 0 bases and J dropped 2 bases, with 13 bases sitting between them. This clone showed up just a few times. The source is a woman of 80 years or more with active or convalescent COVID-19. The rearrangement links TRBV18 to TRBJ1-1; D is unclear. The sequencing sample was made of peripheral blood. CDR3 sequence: CASSPPLARLNTEAFF. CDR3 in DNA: TGTGCCAGCTCACCACCGCTCGCCAGGCTAAACACTGAAGCTTTCTTT. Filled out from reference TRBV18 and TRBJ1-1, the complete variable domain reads NAGVMQNPRHLVRRRGQEARLRCSPMKGHSHVYWYRQLPEEGLKFMVYLQKENIIDESGMPKERFSAEFPKEGPSILRIQQVVRGDSAAYFCASSPPLARLNTEAFFGQGTRLTVV.